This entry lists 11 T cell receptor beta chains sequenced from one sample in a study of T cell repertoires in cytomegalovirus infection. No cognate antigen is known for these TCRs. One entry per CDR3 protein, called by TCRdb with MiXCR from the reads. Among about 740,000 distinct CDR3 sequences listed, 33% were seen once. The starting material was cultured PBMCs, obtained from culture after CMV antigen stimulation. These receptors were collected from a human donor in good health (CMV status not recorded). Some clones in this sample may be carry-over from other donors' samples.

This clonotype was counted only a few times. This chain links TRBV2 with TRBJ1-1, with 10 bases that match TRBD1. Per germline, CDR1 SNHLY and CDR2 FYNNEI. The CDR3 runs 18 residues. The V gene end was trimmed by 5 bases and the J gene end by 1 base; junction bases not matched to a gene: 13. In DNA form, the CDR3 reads TGTGCCAGCAGTTCCCCGAGGGAGACAGGGGGCGAGAACACTGAAGCTTTCTTT. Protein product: CASSSPRETGGENTEAFF.

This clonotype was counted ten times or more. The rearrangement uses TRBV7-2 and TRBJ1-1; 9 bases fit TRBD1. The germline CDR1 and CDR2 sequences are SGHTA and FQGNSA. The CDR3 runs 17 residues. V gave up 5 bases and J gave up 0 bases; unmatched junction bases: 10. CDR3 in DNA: TGTGCCAGCAGCCTCCGACAGGGGGTAGGAATGAACACTGAAGCTTTCTTT. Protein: CASSLRQGVGMNTEAFF.

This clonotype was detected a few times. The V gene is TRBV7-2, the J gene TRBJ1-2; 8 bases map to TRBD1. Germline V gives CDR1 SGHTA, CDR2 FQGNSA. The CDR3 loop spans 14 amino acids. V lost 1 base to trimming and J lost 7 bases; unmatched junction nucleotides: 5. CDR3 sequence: CASSLDVTGVGYTF. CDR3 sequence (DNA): TGTGCCAGCAGCTTAGATGTGACAGGGGTTGGCTACACCTTC.

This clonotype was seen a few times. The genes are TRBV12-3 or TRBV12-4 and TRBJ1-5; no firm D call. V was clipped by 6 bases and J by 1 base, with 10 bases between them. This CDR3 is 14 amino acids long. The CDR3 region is CASRASGSNQPQHF. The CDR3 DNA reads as TGTGCCAGCAGAGCCTCGGGGAGCAATCAGCCCCAGCATTTT.

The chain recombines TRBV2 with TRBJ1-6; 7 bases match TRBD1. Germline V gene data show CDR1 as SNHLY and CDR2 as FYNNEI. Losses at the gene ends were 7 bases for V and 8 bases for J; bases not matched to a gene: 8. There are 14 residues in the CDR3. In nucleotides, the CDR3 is TGTGCCAGCAAGGACAGGAGCCAGGATTCACCCCTCCACTTT. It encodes CASKDRSQDSPLHF.

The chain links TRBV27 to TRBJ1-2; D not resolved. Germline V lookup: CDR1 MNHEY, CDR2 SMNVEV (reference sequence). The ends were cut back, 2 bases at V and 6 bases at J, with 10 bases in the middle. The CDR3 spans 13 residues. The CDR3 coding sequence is TGTGCCAGCAGTTTAGGCCCAAGAGATGGCTACACCTTC. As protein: CASSLGPRDGYTF.

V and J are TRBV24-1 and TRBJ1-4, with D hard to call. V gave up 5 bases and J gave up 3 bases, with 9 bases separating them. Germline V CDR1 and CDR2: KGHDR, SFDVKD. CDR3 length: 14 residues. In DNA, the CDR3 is TGTGCCACCAGTGCCGGGCGATCTAATGAAAAACTGTTTTTT. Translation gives CATSAGRSNEKLFF.

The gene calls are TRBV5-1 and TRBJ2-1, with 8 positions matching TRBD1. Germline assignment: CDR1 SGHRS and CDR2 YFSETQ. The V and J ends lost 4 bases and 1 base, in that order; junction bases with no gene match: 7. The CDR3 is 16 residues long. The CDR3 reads CASSTDRGGSYNEQFF. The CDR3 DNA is TGCGCCAGCAGCACCGACAGGGGAGGTTCCTACAATGAGCAGTTCTTC.

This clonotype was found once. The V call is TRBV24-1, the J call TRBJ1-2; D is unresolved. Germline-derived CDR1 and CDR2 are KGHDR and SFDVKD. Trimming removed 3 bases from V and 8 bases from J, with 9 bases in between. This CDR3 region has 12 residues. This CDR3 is CATSDLREGYTF. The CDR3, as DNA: TGTGCCACCAGTGATCTGCGGGAGGGCTACACCTTC.

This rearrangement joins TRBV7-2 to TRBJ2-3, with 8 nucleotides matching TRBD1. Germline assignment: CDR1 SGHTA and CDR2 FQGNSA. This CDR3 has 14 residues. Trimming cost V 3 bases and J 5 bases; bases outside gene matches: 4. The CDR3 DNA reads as TGTGCCAGCAGCTTCCAGACAGGGGAAGATACGCAGTATTTT. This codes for CASSFQTGEDTQYF.

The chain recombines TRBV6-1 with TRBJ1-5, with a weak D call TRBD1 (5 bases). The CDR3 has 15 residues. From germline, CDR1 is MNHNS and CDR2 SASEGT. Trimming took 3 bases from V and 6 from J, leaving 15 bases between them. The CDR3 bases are TGTGCCAGCAGTGATAACGGGGGAAGACGTCAGCCCCAGCATTTT. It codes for CASSDNGGRRQPQHF.